The TCR beta chain under discussion was sequenced for a study of T cells expressing NK-cell markers. Study at large: CD3+CD56+NKG2C+, CD3+CD56+NKG2C- and CD3+CD56-NKG2C+ T cells, once sorted, supplied the TCR beta repertoires. Among the eight sequenced donors, seven tested HCMV-seropositive and one tested seronegative. Regarding the study as a whole: These clonotypes, the leaders elsewhere, also led the CD3+CD56-NKG2C+ fraction in several donors.

TCRdb reprocessed the 5' RACE reads, with one entry per CDR3 protein and no DNA. In all, the sample yields 150,000 to 200,000 distinct CDR3 sequences. Per the germline V gene, CDR1 is SGHNT and CDR2 is YYREEE (reference sequence). The CDR3 loop spans 14 amino acids. Note on this clonotype: Antigen unknown.

The clonotype was recovered from a man aged 18 to 69 in good health. The rearrangement uses TRBV5-4 and TRBJ2-7; checking the TCRdb D call of TRBD1 is not possible without DNA. Source material: blood T cells: a sorted CD56 or NKG2C T cell subset, CD4+ or CD8+ T cells, or bulk PBMC T cells (not recorded which). The CDR3 is CASSWTGDSYEQYF. Together with reference TRBV5-4 and TRBJ2-7, the CDR3 gives the full variable domain: ETGVTQSPTHLIKTRGQQVTLRCSSQSGHNTVSWYQQALGQGPQFIFQYYREEENGRGNFPPRFSGLQFPNYSSELNVNALELDDSALYLCASSWTGDSYEQYFGPGTRLTVT.